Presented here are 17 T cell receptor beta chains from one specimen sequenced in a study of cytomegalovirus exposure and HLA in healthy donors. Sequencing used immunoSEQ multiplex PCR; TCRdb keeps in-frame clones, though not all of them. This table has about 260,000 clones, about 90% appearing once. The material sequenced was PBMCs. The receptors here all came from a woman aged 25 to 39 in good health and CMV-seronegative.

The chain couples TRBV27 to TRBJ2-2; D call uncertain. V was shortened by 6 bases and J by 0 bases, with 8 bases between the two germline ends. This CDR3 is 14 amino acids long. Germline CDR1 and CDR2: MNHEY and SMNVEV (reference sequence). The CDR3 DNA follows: TGTGCCAGCAGCTGGGGTACGAACACCGGGGAGCTGTTTTTT. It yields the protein CASSWGTNTGELFF.

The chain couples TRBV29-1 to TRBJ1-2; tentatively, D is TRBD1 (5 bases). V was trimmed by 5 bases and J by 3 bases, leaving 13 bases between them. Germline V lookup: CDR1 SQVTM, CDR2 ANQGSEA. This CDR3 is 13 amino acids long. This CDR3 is CSVPQGGDYGYTF. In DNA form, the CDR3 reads TGCAGCGTTCCCCAAGGAGGGGACTATGGCTACACCTTC.

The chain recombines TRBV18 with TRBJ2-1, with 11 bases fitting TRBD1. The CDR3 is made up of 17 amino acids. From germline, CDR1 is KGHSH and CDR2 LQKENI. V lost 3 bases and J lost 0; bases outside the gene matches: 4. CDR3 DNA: TGTGCCAGCTCACCTCCGGGACAGGGGGGCTCCTACAATGAGCAGTTCTTC. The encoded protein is CASSPPGQGGSYNEQFF.

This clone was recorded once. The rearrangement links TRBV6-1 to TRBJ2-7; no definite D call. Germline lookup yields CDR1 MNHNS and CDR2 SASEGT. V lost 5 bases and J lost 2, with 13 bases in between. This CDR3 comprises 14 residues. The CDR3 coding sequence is TGTGCCAGCAGTCGGACCGCAAATGCCTACGAGCAGTACTTC. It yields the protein CASSRTANAYEQYF.

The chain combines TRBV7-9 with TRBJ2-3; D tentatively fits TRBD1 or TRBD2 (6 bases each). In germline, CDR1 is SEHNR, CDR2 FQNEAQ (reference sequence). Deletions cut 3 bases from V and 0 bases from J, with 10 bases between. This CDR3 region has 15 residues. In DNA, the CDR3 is TGTGCCAGCAGCTTCAAGGGGGGTAGCACAGATACGCAGTATTTT. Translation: CASSFKGGSTDTQYF. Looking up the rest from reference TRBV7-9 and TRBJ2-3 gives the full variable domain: DTGVSQNPRHKITKRGQNVTFRCDPISEHNRLYWYRQTLGQGPEFLTYFQNEAQLEKSRLLSDRFSAERPKGSFSTLEIQRTEQGDSAMYLCASSFKGGSTDTQYFGPGTRLTVL.

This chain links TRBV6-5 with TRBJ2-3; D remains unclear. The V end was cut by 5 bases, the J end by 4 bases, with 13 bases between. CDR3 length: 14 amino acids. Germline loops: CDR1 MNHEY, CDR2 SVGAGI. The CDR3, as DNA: TGTGCCAGCAGTCCCATAGACGGTCCAGATACGCAGTATTTT. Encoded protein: CASSPIDGPDTQYF.

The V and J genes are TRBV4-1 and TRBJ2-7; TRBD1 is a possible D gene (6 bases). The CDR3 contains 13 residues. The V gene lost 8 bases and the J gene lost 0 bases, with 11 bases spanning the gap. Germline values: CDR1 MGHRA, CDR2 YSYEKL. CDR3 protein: CASGDMSSYEQYF. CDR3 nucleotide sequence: TGCGCCAGCGGGGACATGAGCTCCTACGAGCAGTACTTC.

The CDR3 region has the DNA TGCGCCAGCAGCCAAGAATGGAGACAGGGAGGGTACGAGCAGTACTTC. Translating gives CASSQEWRQGGYEQYF. The chain is built from TRBV4-3 and TRBJ2-7; D tentatively reads TRBD1 or TRBD2 (7 bases each). Trimming cost V 0 bases and J 4 bases, with 16 bases left between them. CDR1 is LGHNA and CDR2 is YSLEER in the germline V gene. This CDR3 comprises 16 residues.

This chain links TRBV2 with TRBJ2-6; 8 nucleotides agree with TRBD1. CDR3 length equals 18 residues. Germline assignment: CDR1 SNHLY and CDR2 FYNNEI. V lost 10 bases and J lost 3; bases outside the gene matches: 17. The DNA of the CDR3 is TGTGCCACCGACAAGCCGGGACAGGTGGTACGTGGGGCCAACGTCCTGACTTTC. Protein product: CATDKPGQVVRGANVLTF.

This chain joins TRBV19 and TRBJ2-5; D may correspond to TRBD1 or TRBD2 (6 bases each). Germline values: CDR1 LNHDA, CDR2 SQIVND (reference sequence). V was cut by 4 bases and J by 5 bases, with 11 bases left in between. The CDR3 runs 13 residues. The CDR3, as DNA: TGTGCCAGTAGTACTTCCGGGGGCGAGACCCAGTACTTC. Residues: CASSTSGGETQYF.

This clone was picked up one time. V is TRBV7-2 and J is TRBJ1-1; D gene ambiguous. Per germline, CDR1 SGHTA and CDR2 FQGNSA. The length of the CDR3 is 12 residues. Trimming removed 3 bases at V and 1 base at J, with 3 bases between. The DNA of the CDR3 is TGTGCCAGCAGCTTTACGAACACTGAAGCTTTCTTT. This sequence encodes CASSFTNTEAFF.

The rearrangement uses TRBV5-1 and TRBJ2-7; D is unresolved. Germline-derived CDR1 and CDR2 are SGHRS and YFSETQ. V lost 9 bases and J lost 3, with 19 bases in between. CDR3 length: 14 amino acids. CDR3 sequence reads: CANPRHKSGYEQYF. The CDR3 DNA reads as TGCGCCAACCCCCGACATAAGTCGGGCTACGAGCAGTACTTC.

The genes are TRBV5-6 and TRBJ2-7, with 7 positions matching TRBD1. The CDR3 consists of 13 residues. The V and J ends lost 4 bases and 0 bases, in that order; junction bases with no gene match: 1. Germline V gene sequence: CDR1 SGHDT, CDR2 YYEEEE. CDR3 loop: CASSRQGSYEQYF. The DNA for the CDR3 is TGTGCCAGCAGCCGACAGGGCTCCTACGAGCAGTACTTC.

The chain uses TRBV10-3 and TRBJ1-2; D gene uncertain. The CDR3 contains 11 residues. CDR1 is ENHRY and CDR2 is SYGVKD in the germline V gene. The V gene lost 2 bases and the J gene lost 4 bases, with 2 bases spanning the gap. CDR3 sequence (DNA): TGTGCCATCAGTGAGACCTATGGCTACACCTTC. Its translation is CAISETYGYTF.

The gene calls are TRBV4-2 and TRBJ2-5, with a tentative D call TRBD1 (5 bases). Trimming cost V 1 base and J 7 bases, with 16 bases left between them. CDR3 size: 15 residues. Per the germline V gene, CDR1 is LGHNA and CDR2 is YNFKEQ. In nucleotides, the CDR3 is TGTGCCAGCAGCCAAGGAGACAGTCCGATCCCGACCCAGTACTTC. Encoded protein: CASSQGDSPIPTQYF.

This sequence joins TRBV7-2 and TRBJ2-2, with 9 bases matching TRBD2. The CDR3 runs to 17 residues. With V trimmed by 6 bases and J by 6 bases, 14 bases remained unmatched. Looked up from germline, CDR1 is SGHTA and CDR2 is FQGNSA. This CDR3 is CASRKRTSALSAGELFF. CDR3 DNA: TGTGCCAGCAGGAAGCGGACTAGCGCTTTATCTGCCGGGGAGCTGTTTTTT. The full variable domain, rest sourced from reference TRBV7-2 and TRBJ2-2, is GAGVSQSPSNKVTEKGKDVELRCDPISGHTALYWYRQSLGQGLEFLIYFQGNSAPDKSGLPSDRFSAERTGGSVSTLTIQRTQQEDSAVYLCASRKRTSALSAGELFFGEGSRLTVL.

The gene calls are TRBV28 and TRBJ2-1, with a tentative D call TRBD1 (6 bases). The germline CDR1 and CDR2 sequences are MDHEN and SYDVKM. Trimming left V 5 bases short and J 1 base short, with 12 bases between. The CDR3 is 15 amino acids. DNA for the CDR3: TGTGCCAGCAGTGTAACAGGGTCTTCCTACAATGAGCAGTTCTTC. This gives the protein CASSVTGSSYNEQFF. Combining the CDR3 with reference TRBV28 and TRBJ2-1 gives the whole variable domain DVKVTQSSRYLVKRTGEKVFLECVQDMDHENMFWYRQDPGLGLRLIYFSYDVKMKEKGDIPEGYSVSREKKERFSLILESASTNQTSMYLCASSVTGSSYNEQFFGPGTRLTVL.